Listed below are T cell receptor beta chains from one sample, sequenced in a study of blood T cells in healthy people across ages. TCRdb analysed the 5' RACE reads with MiXCR anew, one entry per CDR3 protein. The data hold hundreds of thousands of distinct CDR3 sequences, with 32% observed a single time. Input material: blood. These TCRs come from a woman older than 75 in good health. CDR3s include the opening cysteine and the closing phenylalanine or tryptophan. The order of the fields is V gene, J gene, CDR3 protein.

TRBV5-1	TRBJ2-2	CASGPARATGELFF
TRBV2	TRBJ2-1	CASSRRDGNEQFF
TRBV12-3/TRBV12-4	TRBJ2-3	CASAWADTQYF
TRBV12-3/TRBV12-4	TRBJ1-5	CASNRQGLSNQPQHF
TRBV20-1	TRBJ1-4	CRARDLLEKLFF
TRBV30	TRBJ1-1	CAWSPTMNTEAFF
TRBV20-1	TRBJ2-5	CSTLAGVEETQYF
TRBV14	TRBJ2-7	CASSQITGNLHEQYF
TRBV3-1	TRBJ2-1	CASSLDRVELNEQFF
TRBV7-6	TRBJ2-3	CASSLGEFSEQYF
TRBV4-2	TRBJ2-1	CASSQDLANNEQFF
TRBV12-3/TRBV12-4	TRBJ2-7	CASSLGDRTYEQYF
TRBV12-3/TRBV12-4	TRBJ2-1	CASSLLALRQGMGYNEQFF
TRBV30	TRBJ2-1	CPSKGGLYNEQFF
TRBV10-3	TRBJ2-2	CAISEILSPGELFF
TRBV28	TRBJ2-2	CASSSVSPGTGELFF
TRBV2	TRBJ2-7	CASSDIGGGVEQYF
TRBV2	TRBJ2-7	CASREVRIYEQYF
TRBV2	TRBJ2-7	CASSGSGNEQYF
TRBV7-2	TRBJ1-5	CASSLEGYGNQPQHF
TRBV4-2	TRBJ2-7	CASSLSPAGPFTYEQYF
TRBV7-9	NA	CASSRSGGALETQYF
TRBV10-3	TRBJ1-5	CAIRPGQNQPQHF